This passage covers 6 T cell receptor beta chains from one sample sequenced in a study of T cells in Graves' hyperthyroidism and ophthalmopathy. The CDR3 regions of TCR beta were amplified from RNA transcripts. HTBI primers were employed in a first-round RT-PCR of the TCR CDR3. TCRdb re-called the multiplex PCR reads through MiXCR, storing one row per CDR3 protein. This table has roughly 100,000 distinct CDR3 sequences, roughly 44% appearing once. The specimen was blood. The receptors stem from a man in his forties or fifties with Graves' hyperthyroidism.

This clonotype came up many times. V gene TRBV7-9 combines with J gene TRBJ2-2; 8 positions match TRBD2. The CDR3 is 15 residues long. V trimming: 0 bases; J trimming: 3 bases; junction bases outside the gene matches: 0. Germline CDR1 is SEHNR and CDR2 is FQNEAQ (reference sequence). The CDR3 region has the DNA TGTGCCAGCAGCTTAGCTAGCGGGGACACCGGGGAGCTGTTTTTT. Amino acids: CASSLASGDTGELFF.

This clonotype showed up many times. The chain joins TRBV6-6 to TRBJ2-2; no firm D call. With 8 bases removed from V and 4 bases from J, the gap between germline ends came to 5 bases. The CDR3 consists of 11 residues. CDR1 is MNHNY and CDR2 is SVGAGI in the germline V gene (reference sequence). The CDR3 region has the DNA TGTGCCAGCGCCCTCACCGGGGAGCTGTTTTTT. Translated, it gives CASALTGELFF.

This clonotype was counted between two and nine times. The V and J genes are TRBV3-1 and TRBJ2-7; 10 nucleotides match TRBD1. J gave up 3 bases and V 6 bases, and 5 bases lay outside the gene matches. The CDR3 is made up of 14 amino acids. Germline CDR1 LGHDT, CDR2 YNNKEL (reference sequence). CDR3 in DNA: TGTGCCAGCAGTCGGGGACAGGGGATCTACGAGCAGTACTTC. Amino acid sequence: CASSRGQGIYEQYF.

Many counts were recorded for this clonotype. This chain joins TRBV6-4 and TRBJ1-2; D call uncertain. Germline CDR1 and CDR2: MRHNA and SNTAGT. The CDR3 runs to 13 residues. The V end lost 4 bases, the J end lost 1 base, and 7 bases lay between the germline ends. In nucleotides, the CDR3 is TGTGCCAGCAGTGTGGGCAGTAACTATGGCTACACCTTC. Translating gives CASSVGSNYGYTF.

This clonotype was seen many times. The V and J genes are TRBV11-1 and TRBJ2-5, with 11 positions matching TRBD1. The CDR3 has 15 amino acids. CDR1 SGHAT and CDR2 FQDESV come from the germline V gene (reference sequence). The J segment lost 4 bases and the V segment lost 2 bases, leaving 3 bases of the junction unmatched. CDR3 nucleotides: TGTGCCAGCAGCTTACGGGGGACAGGGGGAGAGACCCAGTACTTC. It codes for CASSLRGTGGETQYF.

The V call is TRBV29-1, the J call TRBJ2-5; 9 bases align to TRBD1. Germline V gene data show CDR1 as SQVTM and CDR2 as ANQGSEA. The V and J ends lost 8 bases and 5 bases, in that order; junction bases with no gene match: 12. The CDR3 spans 14 residues. The CDR3 spells CSSRPDRGSETQYF. The CDR3 DNA follows: TGCAGCAGTCGACCGGACAGGGGAAGTGAGACCCAGTACTTC.